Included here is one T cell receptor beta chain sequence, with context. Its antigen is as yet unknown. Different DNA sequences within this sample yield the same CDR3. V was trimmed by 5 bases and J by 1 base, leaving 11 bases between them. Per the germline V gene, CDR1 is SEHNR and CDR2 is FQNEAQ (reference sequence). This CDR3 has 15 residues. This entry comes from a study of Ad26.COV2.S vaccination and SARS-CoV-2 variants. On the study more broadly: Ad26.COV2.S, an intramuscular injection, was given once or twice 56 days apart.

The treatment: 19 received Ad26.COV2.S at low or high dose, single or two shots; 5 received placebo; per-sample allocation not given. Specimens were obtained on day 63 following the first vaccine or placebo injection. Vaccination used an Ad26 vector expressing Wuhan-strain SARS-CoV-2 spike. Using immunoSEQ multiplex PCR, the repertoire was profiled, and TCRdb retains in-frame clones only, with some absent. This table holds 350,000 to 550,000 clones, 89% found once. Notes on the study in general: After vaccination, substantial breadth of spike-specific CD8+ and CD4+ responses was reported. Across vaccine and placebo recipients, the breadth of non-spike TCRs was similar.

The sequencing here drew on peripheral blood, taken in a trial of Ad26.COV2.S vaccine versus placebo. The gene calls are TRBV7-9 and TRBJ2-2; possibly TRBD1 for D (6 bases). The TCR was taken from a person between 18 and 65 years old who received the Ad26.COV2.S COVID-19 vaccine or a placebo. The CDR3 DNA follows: TGTGCCAGCAGCCCTGGGACATTGAACACCGGGGAGCTGTTTTTT. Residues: CASSPGTLNTGELFF.